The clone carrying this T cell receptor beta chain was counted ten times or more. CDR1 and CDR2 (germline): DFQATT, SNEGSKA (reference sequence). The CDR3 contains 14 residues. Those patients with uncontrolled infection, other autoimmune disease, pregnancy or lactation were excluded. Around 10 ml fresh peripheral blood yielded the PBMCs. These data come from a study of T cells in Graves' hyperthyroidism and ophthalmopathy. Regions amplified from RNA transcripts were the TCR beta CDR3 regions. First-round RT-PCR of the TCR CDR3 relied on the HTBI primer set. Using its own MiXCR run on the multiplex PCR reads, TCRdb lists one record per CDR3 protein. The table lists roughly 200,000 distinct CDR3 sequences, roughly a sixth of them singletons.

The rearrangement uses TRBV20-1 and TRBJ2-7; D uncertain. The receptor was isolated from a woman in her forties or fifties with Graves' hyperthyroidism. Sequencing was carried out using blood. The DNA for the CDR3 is TGCGGCAGTGTGTCCCGAGATAACACCTACGAGCAGTACTTC. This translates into CGSVSRDNTYEQYF.